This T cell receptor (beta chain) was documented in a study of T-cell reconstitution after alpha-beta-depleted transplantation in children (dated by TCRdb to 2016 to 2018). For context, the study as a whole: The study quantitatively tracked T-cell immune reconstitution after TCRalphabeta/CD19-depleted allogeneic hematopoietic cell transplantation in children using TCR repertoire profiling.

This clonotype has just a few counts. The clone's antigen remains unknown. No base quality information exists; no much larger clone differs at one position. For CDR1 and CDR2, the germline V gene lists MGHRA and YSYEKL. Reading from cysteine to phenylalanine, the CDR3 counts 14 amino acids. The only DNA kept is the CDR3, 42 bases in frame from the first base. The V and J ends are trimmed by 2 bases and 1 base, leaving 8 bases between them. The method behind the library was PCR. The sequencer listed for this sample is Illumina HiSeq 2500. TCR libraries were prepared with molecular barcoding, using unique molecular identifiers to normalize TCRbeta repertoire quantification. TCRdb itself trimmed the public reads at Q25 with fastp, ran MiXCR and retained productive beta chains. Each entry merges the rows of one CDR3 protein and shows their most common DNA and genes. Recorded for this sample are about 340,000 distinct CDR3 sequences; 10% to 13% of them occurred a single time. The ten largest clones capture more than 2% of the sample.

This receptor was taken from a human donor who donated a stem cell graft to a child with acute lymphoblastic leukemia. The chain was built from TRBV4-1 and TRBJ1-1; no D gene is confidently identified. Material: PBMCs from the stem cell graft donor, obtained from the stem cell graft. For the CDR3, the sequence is CASSQQTQNTEAFF. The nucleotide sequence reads TGCGCCAGCAGCCAACAGACACAGAACACTGAAGCTTTCTTT.